This entry features one T cell receptor (beta chain) sequence. The antigen remains unidentified. The sample comes from a study of T cells expressing NK-cell markers. Study context: Source material for TCR beta repertoires consisted of sorted CD3+CD56+NKG2C+, CD3+CD56+NKG2C- and CD3+CD56-NKG2C+ T cells. Broader study findings: The dominant NKG2C+ clonotypes represented about 1.0-7.0% of CD8+ T cells in about six donors. The study did not resolve the HCMV specificity of expanded NKG2C+ T cell clones. One observes that, in four donors, these clonotypes were also the leading ones within the CD3+CD56-NKG2C+ fraction.

With the 5' RACE reads reprocessed, TCRdb shows one record per CDR3 protein and no DNA. This repertoire includes about 460,000 distinct CDR3 sequences. This CDR3 has 17 amino acids. Germline CDR1 is MNHEY and CDR2 is SVGAGI. The TCR sequence derives from a woman aged 50 to 60 in good health. Specimen: blood T cells: a sorted CD56 or NKG2C T cell subset, CD4+ or CD8+ T cells, or bulk PBMC T cells (not recorded which). The chain combines TRBV6-5 with TRBJ2-2; with no DNA, the TCRdb D assignment of TRBD1 cannot be verified. CDR3 region: CASSSQGGWSLGGELFF.